This T cell receptor (beta chain) was found in a study of blood T cell repertoires in COVID-19. Looking at the study overall: COVID-19 samples from acute and convalescent phases originated in the United States, Italy and Spain. Nucleic acid was either cDNA or gDNA, and it came from T cells, B-cell-depleted T cells, or PBMCs.

V dropped 3 bases and J dropped 8; count of bases not matched to a gene: 14. The CDR3 covers 16 residues. The germline V gene encodes CDR1 SGHTS and CDR2 YDEGEE. Sequenced by immunoSEQ multiplex PCR; TCRdb stores in-frame clones only, minus some. Found here are about 93,000 clones, almost 90% of them singletons; the top ten hold around 1.5%. V is TRBV5-8 and J is TRBJ2-1; 7 bases agree with TRBD1. The sequenced sample was peripheral blood. The sequence was obtained from a human donor with active COVID-19. The donor label of this sample is uncertain. In DNA form, the CDR3 reads TGTGCCAGCAGCTCTTTTAAGGGGGCCATGGATTATGAGCAGTTCTTC. It is translated as CASSSFKGAMDYEQFF.